Below are 18 T cell receptor beta chains sequenced from a single sample in a study of blood T cell repertoires in COVID-19. TCRdb's copy holds only in-frame clones and misses some; the assay was immunoSEQ multiplex PCR. Among roughly 200,000 clones listed, about 85% were seen once. Sequencing was done on a sample of peripheral blood. These receptors came from a woman aged 40 to 50 with COVID-19, enrolled during active disease.

The V gene is TRBV6-2 or TRBV6-3, the J gene TRBJ1-6; maybe TRBD1 (5 bases). Germline lookup yields CDR1 MNHEY and CDR2 SVGEGT. V lost 6 bases, J lost 0 bases, and 15 bases lay in between. CDR3 length equals 17 residues. This CDR3 reads CASSHRQKSSYNSPLHF. In nucleotides, the CDR3 is TGTGCCAGCAGCCACCGACAGAAAAGCTCCTATAATTCACCCCTCCACTTT.

As to this clone: A read error is possible here, since a much larger clone lies one base away. Different DNA sequences within this sample yield the same CDR3. The gene calls are TRBV9 and TRBJ2-5; 7 bases are a match to TRBD1. The CDR3 runs to 15 residues. The germline V gene has CDR1 SGDLS and CDR2 YYNGEE. The CDR3 here is CASSVDRVVGETQYF. In nucleotides, the CDR3 is TGTGCCAGTAGCGTAGACAGGGTGGTTGGAGAGACCCAGTACTTC.

Only a few counts were recorded for this clone. The chain employs TRBV9 and TRBJ2-5; D gene ambiguous. The V end lost 3 bases, the J end lost 5 bases, and 14 bases lay between the germline ends. The CDR3 spans 14 residues. Germline CDR1 SGDLS, CDR2 YYNGEE. DNA for the CDR3: TGTGCCAGCAGCGCCGAACCCCTCCGGGAGACCCAGTACTTC. It codes for CASSAEPLRETQYF.

CDR3 nucleotides: TGTGCCAGCAGCTTAGATGGCAGTAGCAATCAGCCCCAGCATTTT. It is translated as CASSLDGSSNQPQHF. The chain has TRBV7-8 and TRBJ1-5, with D unclear. The CDR3 consists of 15 residues. From germline, CDR1 is SGHVS and CDR2 FQNEAQ. With 1 base removed from V and 0 bases from J, the gap between germline ends came to 7 bases.

This clone was picked up a small number of times. The chain combines TRBV28 with TRBJ2-2; 10 nucleotides line up with TRBD2. This CDR3 has 16 amino acids. V shed 6 bases, J shed 6 bases, and the junction held 10 bases outside the gene matches. The germline gives CDR1 MDHEN, CDR2 SYDVKM. The CDR3 region is CASSRTSGVSPGELFF. The CDR3 nucleotides are TGTGCCAGCAGCCGCACTAGCGGGGTCTCCCCCGGGGAGCTGTTTTTT.

This chain links TRBV11-3 with TRBJ2-3; D not resolved. The CDR3 contains 14 residues. Germline V CDR1 and CDR2: SGHNT, YENEEA. V lost 5 bases and J 3 bases, leaving 12 bases between the germline ends. The CDR3 bases are TGTGCCAGCAGCCCCTCCCCCCGTACAGATACGCAGTATTTT. This translates into CASSPSPRTDTQYF. Full variable domain (outside the CDR3, taken from reference TRBV11-3 and TRBJ2-3): EAGVVQSPRYKIIEKKQPVAFWCNPISGHNTLYWYLQNLGQGPELLIRYENEEAVDDSQLPKDRFSAERLKGVDSTLKIQPAELGDSAVYLCASSPSPRTDTQYFGPGTRLTVL.

Only a few counts were recorded for this clone. The chain links TRBV7-3 to TRBJ2-3, with D uncertain. The CDR3 is 13 residues long. Germline V gene sequence: CDR1 SGHTA, CDR2 FQGTGA. V lost 1 base, J lost 3 bases, and 5 bases lay in between. CDR3 bases: TGTGCCAGCAGCTTAATTAGTACAGATACGCAGTATTTT. Encoded protein: CASSLISTDTQYF.

As regards this clone: Other DNA sequences in this sample translate to the same CDR3. The chain links TRBV9 to TRBJ1-5; unclear D gene. The V end lost 7 bases, the J end lost 5 bases, and 7 bases lay between the germline ends. CDR3 length equals 11 residues. Germline-derived CDR1 and CDR2 are SGDLS and YYNGEE. The CDR3 region is CASGRDQPQHF. For the CDR3, the DNA is TGTGCCAGCGGGAGAGATCAGCCCCAGCATTTT.

The CDR3 DNA reads as TGTGCCAGCAGTTCTACAGGTGGCACCTACGAGCAGTACTTC. Protein: CASSSTGGTYEQYF. The rearrangement links TRBV7-2 to TRBJ2-7; TRBD1 might be the D (5 bases). V lost 6 bases, J lost 2 bases, and 14 bases lay in between. The CDR3 sequence is 14 residues long. Germline CDR1 reads SGHTA; CDR2 reads FQGNSA.

Concerning this clone itself: Possible read error: a much larger clone is one base away. Other nucleotide sequences in the sample specify the same CDR3. J is TRBJ1-1 and V is TRBV5-1; D may be TRBD1 (5 bases). V lost 1 base and J 8 bases, leaving 15 bases between the germline ends. Germline CDR1 SGHRS, CDR2 YFSETQ. The CDR3 runs 14 residues. The CDR3 protein is CASSLSDGGKEAFF. The CDR3 coding sequence is TGCGCCAGCAGCTTGTCTGATGGGGGGAAAGAAGCTTTCTTT.

V usage is TRBV24-1 and J usage is TRBJ2-7, with TRBD1 matching over 10 bases. CDR3 length equals 19 residues. The germline V gene encodes CDR1 KGHDR and CDR2 SFDVKD. The J segment lost 4 bases and the V segment lost 3 bases, leaving 17 bases of the junction unmatched. DNA for the CDR3: TGTGCCACCAGTGATCTCATCCTGACCGGGACAGGGGTTGCGTACGAGCAGTACTTC. This translates into CATSDLILTGTGVAYEQYF.

The V gene is TRBV10-3, the J gene TRBJ1-2; D ambiguous. The CDR3 length is 13 residues. The V and J ends lost 2 bases and 4 bases respectively, with 8 bases between them. Germline V CDR1 and CDR2: ENHRY, SYGVKD. The CDR3 region is CAISEPDSYGYTF. The DNA for the CDR3 is TGTGCCATCAGTGAGCCCGACTCCTATGGCTACACCTTC.

The chain recombines TRBV3-1 (or the pseudogene TRBV3-2) with TRBJ2-1; TRBD1 is a possible D gene (5 bases). Germline V gene sequence: CDR1 LGHDT, CDR2 YNNKEL (reference sequence). CDR3 length equals 15 residues. V was trimmed by 1 base and J by 4 bases, leaving 11 bases between them. CDR3 amino acids: CASSQVNRIYNEQFF. CDR3 DNA sequence: TGTGCCAGCAGCCAAGTCAACAGGATTTACAATGAGCAGTTCTTC.

V usage is TRBV9 and J usage is TRBJ1-2; perhaps TRBD1 as D (5 bases). Deletions cut 3 bases from V and 8 bases from J, with 23 bases between. The V gene's germline CDR1 is SGDLS and CDR2 YYNGEE. The CDR3 is 16 amino acids. In DNA form, the CDR3 reads TGTGCCAGCAGCGCAGATCTGTGGGGGGTGGGTTACGGCTACACCTTC. This translates into CASSADLWGVGYGYTF.

This chain connects TRBV27 to TRBJ2-7; 13 bases are a match to TRBD2. V gave up 0 bases and J gave up 6 bases; unmatched junction bases: 5. This CDR3 has 16 residues. Germline V gene data show CDR1 as MNHEY and CDR2 as SMNVEV (reference sequence). For the CDR3, the DNA is TGTGCCAGCAGTTTATCTCGACTAGCGGGAGGTACCGAGCAGTACTTC. It encodes CASSLSRLAGGTEQYF.

The rearrangement uses TRBV30 and TRBJ1-2; 7 nucleotides match TRBD1. The CDR3 is made up of 11 amino acids. The germline V gene has CDR1 GTSNPN and CDR2 SVGIG (reference sequence). The ends lost 3 bases at V and 8 bases at J; junction bases unmatched: 3. CDR3 nucleotides: TGTGCCTGGAGCCAGGGGGAGGGCTACACCTTC. It encodes CAWSQGEGYTF.

This clone appeared a few times. The CDR3, as DNA: TGTGCCAGCAGCCCGGTAGGAGGCGAGCAGTACTTC. It translates to CASSPVGGEQYF. V gene TRBV12-3 or TRBV12-4 combines with J gene TRBJ2-7, with D maybe TRBD2 (5 bases). The CDR3 consists of 12 residues. Trimming removed 6 bases at V and 6 bases at J, with 12 bases between.

V is TRBV30 and J is TRBJ1-4, with a tentative D call TRBD1 (5 bases). The CDR3 length is 15 residues. V lost 2 bases and J lost 7, with 17 bases in between. Germline lookup yields CDR1 GTSNPN and CDR2 SVGIG (reference sequence). This CDR3 is CAWSTLLGRGEKLFF. As DNA, the CDR3 is TGTGCCTGGAGTACCCTGTTGGGGCGAGGTGAAAAACTGTTTTTT.